This T cell receptor beta chain stems from a study of human T cells and chemical hapten exposure. As for the study in general: In the sensitization step, 2% DPC was placed on 2 cm by 2 cm of upper inner arm skin. Study results and limitations: Controls formed significantly fewer large CDR3 similarity clusters than expanded TCRs did. TCRs whose frequency exceeded 1 in 1000 remained the same following DPC sensitization.

Worth noting for this clonotype: Its specificity is not known.

Time point indicated: patch test 1, 2 weeks after DPC sensitization. Treatment here: therapeutic diphenylcyclopropenone sensitization with weekly scalp DPC. In the authors' methods: Ranging from roughly 20,000 to 690,600, TCR counts per sample had a median value of 95,638. Each CDR3 protein is one row after TCRdb ran MiXCR on the RACE reads. The V and J calls reflect TCRdb's pipeline rather than the authors' work. The sample lists about 120,000 distinct CDR3 sequences, about 12% occurring once. Germline V CDR1 and CDR2: SGHTA, FQGNSA. The V gene end was trimmed by 7 bases and the J gene end by 7 bases; junction bases not matched to a gene: 13. This CDR3 comprises 15 residues.

The chain joins TRBV7-2 to TRBJ2-1, with 7 bases lining up with TRBD2. The sequencing here drew on whole blood, taken in connection with sensitization to the hapten diphenylcyclopropenone (DPC). This TCR was recovered from a woman aged 50 to 60 with alopecia areata. Some clones in this sample may be carry-over from other donors' samples. CDR3 in DNA: TGTGCCAGCACCCGCCGGCGCGGGAGTCTAAATGAGCAGTTCTTC. Protein sequence: CASTRRRGSLNEQFF.